The sequence of this TCR beta chain was determined in a study of blood T cells in healthy people across ages. Alongside a J-beta primer mix, a sample-barcoded 5' primer served in a second PCR lasting roughly 6 to 11 cycles. Each of the cDNA molecules was tagged by a template-switch adaptor with 12 random nucleotides. MiXCR, applied by TCRdb to the 5' RACE reads, yields one record per CDR3 protein. The sample consists of about a million distinct CDR3 sequences, around 49% of them appearing once. Every donor contributed about 10 milliliters of peripheral blood by blood draw. Findings and caveats of the study: Higher diversity and more naive CD4+ cells were features of long-lived donors, compared to aged donors.

Turning to this clonotype: No antigen is known for it.

This TCR came from a young man in good health. The sequencing input was blood.

The CDR3, as DNA: TGCGCCAGCAGCCAAGAAGAGGGTAGCACAGATACGCAGTATTTT. Translated: CASSQEEGSTDTQYF. This chain uses TRBV4-3 with TRBJ2-3, with D perhaps TRBD2 (5 bases). CDR1 is LGHNA and CDR2 is YSLEER in the germline V gene. The CDR3 has 15 residues. Trimming removed 0 bases from V and 0 bases from J, with 7 bases in between.